The 13 T cell receptor beta chains reported below all come from one sample, sequenced in a study of response to subunit inactivated influenza vaccine. TCRdb ran MiXCR on the RT-PCR reads and lists one entry per CDR3 protein. Of 500,000 to 550,000 distinct CDR3 sequences listed, roughly 7.6% were seen once; the top ten hold about 12%. The specimen comprised PBMCs from blood, sampled approximately 25 months after vaccination. The receptors here all came from a man aged 45 to 75 who received an inactivated influenza vaccine.

This clonotype has at least ten counts. The chain has TRBV28 and TRBJ2-3; 14 bases fit TRBD2. This CDR3 contains 16 residues. With V trimmed by 5 bases and J by 7 bases, 8 bases remained unmatched. Germline loops: CDR1 MDHEN, CDR2 SYDVKM. CDR3 nucleotide sequence: TGTGCCAGCAGTCCCGTGGGACTAGCGGGAGTAAATACGCAGTATTTT. Protein: CASSPVGLAGVNTQYF.

The rearrangement links TRBV5-6 to TRBJ1-2, with unresolved D. V was shortened by 0 bases and J by 8 bases, with 11 bases between the two germline ends. The CDR3 spans 13 residues. Looked up from germline, CDR1 is SGHDT and CDR2 is YYEEEE. The CDR3 loop is CASSLGLLGGYTF. CDR3 DNA sequence: TGTGCCAGCAGCTTGGGACTTCTCGGGGGCTACACCTTC.

This clonotype turned up a few times. The genes are TRBV6-1 and TRBJ1-4; TRBD1 aligns across 12 bases. Germline CDR1 reads MNHNS; CDR2 reads SASEGT. The J segment lost 0 bases and the V segment lost 4 bases, leaving 6 bases of the junction unmatched. This CDR3 is 18 amino acids long. The CDR3 DNA reads TGTGCCAGCAGTGGGGGACAGGGGGCCCTTCCAACTAATGAAAAACTGTTTTTT. Its translation: CASSGGQGALPTNEKLFF.

The rearrangement joins TRBV5-6 to TRBJ2-5; D may correspond to TRBD1 or TRBD2 (5 bases each). CDR3 length: 14 amino acids. Germline V gene lookup returns CDR1 SGHDT and CDR2 YYEEEE. V gave up 3 bases and J gave up 6 bases, with 15 bases separating them. CDR3 sequence reads: CASSSTATGQTQYF. CDR3 sequence (DNA): TGTGCCAGCAGCTCGACTGCAACGGGGCAGACCCAGTACTTC. Variable domain in full (rest from reference TRBV5-6 and TRBJ2-5): DAGVTQSPTHLIKTRGQQVTLRCSPKSGHDTVSWYQQALGQGPQFIFQYYEEEERQRGNFPDRFSGHQFPNYSSELNVNALLLGDSALYLCASSSTATGQTQYFGPGTRLLVL.

In DNA, the CDR3 is TGTGCCAGCAGCCGGGGACAGGGGGGTGTAGAGCAGTACTTC. Translating it yields CASSRGQGGVEQYF. The V gene is TRBV7-9, the J gene TRBJ2-7, with 11 bases identical to TRBD1. V lost 5 bases, J lost 7 bases, and 7 bases stayed unmatched. The germline V gene encodes CDR1 SEHNR and CDR2 FQNEAQ (reference sequence). CDR3 size: 14 residues.

This clonotype was counted a few times. This sequence joins TRBV28 and TRBJ2-7, with 9 bases identical to TRBD1. Germline V gives CDR1 MDHEN, CDR2 SYDVKM. The CDR3 sequence is 14 residues long. With V trimmed by 6 bases and J by 3 bases, 6 bases remained unmatched. In DNA form, the CDR3 reads TGTGCCAGCAGACTCGGGACAGGGCTCTACGAGCAGTACTTC. Its translation is CASRLGTGLYEQYF.

This clonotype was found a few times. CDR3 sequence reads: CSVEGQGTDTQYF. CDR3 DNA: TGCAGCGTTGAGGGACAGGGGACAGATACGCAGTATTTT. The chain employs TRBV29-1 and TRBJ2-3; 10 bases fit TRBD1. The CDR3 is 13 amino acids. V shed 3 bases, J shed 3 bases, and the junction held 0 bases outside the gene matches. CDR1 is SQVTM, CDR2 ANQGSEA, per germline.

The V gene is TRBV15, the J gene TRBJ2-1; tentatively, D is TRBD1 (6 bases). Trimming took 0 bases from V and 7 from J, leaving 13 bases between them. Germline V gives CDR1 LNHNV, CDR2 YYDKDF (reference sequence). The CDR3 has 15 amino acids. The CDR3 coding sequence is TGTGCCACCAGCAGAGATACAGGGATCAGAAATGAGCAGTTCTTC. It codes for CATSRDTGIRNEQFF.

This clonotype appeared a few times. The chain uses TRBV7-2 and TRBJ2-1, with 10 positions matching TRBD1. J lost 4 bases, V lost 6 bases, and 6 bases had no gene match. The CDR3 extends over 15 amino acids. Germline V lookup: CDR1 SGHTA, CDR2 FQGNSA. The CDR3 sequence is CASRIPGQGYNEQFF. In DNA, the CDR3 is TGTGCCAGCAGAATCCCGGGACAGGGGTACAATGAGCAGTTCTTC.

V gene TRBV2 combines with J gene TRBJ2-4; 7 bases are a match to TRBD2. CDR3 length equals 13 residues. In germline, CDR1 is SNHLY, CDR2 FYNNEI. Losses at the gene ends were 9 bases for V and 4 bases for J; bases not matched to a gene: 6. The CDR3 is CARAGRGKNIQYF. In DNA, the CDR3 is TGTGCCAGAGCGGGACGCGGAAAAAACATTCAGTACTTC.

This clonotype was detected only a few times. The chain links TRBV11-2 to TRBJ1-1, with D hard to call. V was shortened by 2 bases and J by 6 bases, with 16 bases between the two germline ends. Germline assignment: CDR1 SGHAT and CDR2 FQNNGV. This CDR3 region has 15 residues. The CDR3 DNA reads TGTGCCAGCAGCTTATCGGGCCCCCAGGTCGCTGAAGCTTTCTTT. Translation gives CASSLSGPQVAEAFF.

The chain employs TRBV5-1 and TRBJ2-5; TRBD2 aligns across 10 bases. Germline V gene data show CDR1 as SGHRS and CDR2 as YFSETQ. The CDR3 is made up of 17 amino acids. J lost 1 base, V lost 4 bases, and 10 bases had no gene match. CDR3 residues: CASSAGLAEGFQETQYF. The CDR3 coding sequence is TGCGCCAGCAGCGCCGGACTAGCGGAAGGATTCCAAGAGACCCAGTACTTC.

This clonotype was detected ten times or more. The chain is built from TRBV18 and TRBJ2-1, with 9 bases that match TRBD2. J gave up 4 bases and V 3 bases, and 16 bases lay outside the gene matches. Germline CDR1 and CDR2: KGHSH and LQKENI. This CDR3 region has 19 residues. The CDR3 here is CASSPGAGLAGVTYNEQFF. As DNA, the CDR3 is TGTGCCAGCTCACCGGGTGCGGGACTAGCTGGAGTAACGTACAATGAGCAGTTCTTC.